One and the same sample provided the 28 T cell receptor beta chains below, sequenced in a study of blood T cell repertoires in COVID-19. Only in-frame clones appear in the TCRdb table, and some are missing; sequencing was by immunoSEQ multiplex PCR. The sample records 61,000 or so clones, about 91% being singletons. Sequences were obtained from peripheral blood. These receptors came from an elderly woman with active COVID-19.

This chain links TRBV18 with TRBJ2-5; 9 bases fit TRBD2. The V gene end was trimmed by 4 bases and the J gene end by 1 base; junction bases not matched to a gene: 7. The length of the CDR3 is 16 residues. CDR1 is KGHSH and CDR2 is LQKENI in the germline V gene. CDR3 in amino acids: CASSRLAGGIQETQYF. In DNA, the CDR3 is TGTGCCAGCTCACGCCTCGCGGGGGGGATCCAAGAGACCCAGTACTTC. Combining the CDR3 with reference TRBV18 and TRBJ2-5 gives the whole variable domain NAGVMQNPRHLVRRRGQEARLRCSPMKGHSHVYWYRQLPEEGLKFMVYLQKENIIDESGMPKERFSAEFPKEGPSILRIQQVVRGDSAAYFCASSRLAGGIQETQYFGPGTRLLVL.

This chain links TRBV7-3 with TRBJ2-7, with 12 bases aligning to TRBD2. This CDR3 has 15 amino acids. Germline V lookup: CDR1 SGHTA, CDR2 FQGTGA. Unmatched junction bases numbered 2, after V lost 2 bases and J lost 3 bases. CDR3 protein: CASSLLAGGNYEQYF. The CDR3 DNA reads TGTGCCAGCAGCTTACTAGCGGGGGGGAACTACGAGCAGTACTTC.

The rearrangement links TRBV5-5 to TRBJ2-7; a possible D gene is TRBD1 (6 bases). Trimming removed 3 bases from V and 6 bases from J, with 16 bases in between. CDR1 SGHKS and CDR2 YYEKEE come from the germline V gene (reference sequence). This CDR3 is built from 14 residues. Here the CDR3 DNA reads TGTGCCAGCAGCTCCGGGACATTCCCTAGCGAGCAGTACTTC. Residues: CASSSGTFPSEQYF.

The chain recombines TRBV18 with TRBJ1-6; 7 positions match TRBD1. The V gene end was trimmed by 4 bases and the J gene end by 13 bases; junction bases not matched to a gene: 25. Germline V gene data show CDR1 as KGHSH and CDR2 as LQKENI. The CDR3 runs to 19 residues. The CDR3 here is CASSRESLTLGQGQPPLHF. In nucleotides, the CDR3 is TGTGCCAGCTCACGAGAATCCTTGACCCTCGGGCAGGGACAGCCTCCCCTCCACTTT.

The genes are TRBV6-5 and TRBJ2-5; 8 nucleotides align to TRBD2. Unmatched junction bases numbered 9, after V lost 0 bases and J lost 9 bases. CDR3 length: 15 amino acids. CDR1 is MNHEY, CDR2 SVGAGI, per germline. CDR3 protein: CASSYSMAGGYSQYF. The DNA of the CDR3 is TGTGCCAGCAGTTACTCGATGGCGGGGGGATACTCCCAGTACTTC.

The chain carries TRBV10-3 and TRBJ1-5, with D perhaps TRBD1 (5 bases). The length of the CDR3 is 15 residues. Trimming took 5 bases from V and 0 from J, leaving 11 bases between them. Looked up from germline, CDR1 is ENHRY and CDR2 is SYGVKD. CDR3 sequence reads: CAISKDRNSNQPQHF. The CDR3 DNA is TGTGCCATCAGTAAAGACAGAAATAGCAATCAGCCCCAGCATTTT.

The rearrangement links TRBV5-1 to TRBJ2-5, with 8 bases lining up with TRBD1. This CDR3 is 15 amino acids long. Trimming removed 0 bases from V and 2 bases from J; junction bases left unmatched: 3. Germline CDR1 reads SGHRS; CDR2 reads YFSETQ. The CDR3 bases are TGCGCCAGCAGCTTGGAAGGGACAGGTCAAGAGACCCAGTACTTC. Protein sequence: CASSLEGTGQETQYF.

V usage is TRBV3-1 (or the pseudogene TRBV3-2) and J usage is TRBJ2-1; 13 nucleotides align to TRBD2. The V segment lost 6 bases and the J segment 5 bases; nucleotides outside the gene matches: 4. The CDR3 loop spans 15 amino acids. From germline, CDR1 is LGHDT and CDR2 YNNKEL (reference sequence). CDR3 nucleotides: TGTGCCAGCAGGACTAGCGGGGGGAAGAACAATGAGCAGTTCTTC. Translating it yields CASRTSGGKNNEQFF.

The chain has TRBV5-5 and TRBJ1-5; a possible D gene is TRBD1 (5 bases). The V end was cut by 1 base, the J end by 3 bases, with 11 bases between. The CDR3 has 15 residues. Germline V gene data show CDR1 as SGHKS and CDR2 as YYEKEE (reference sequence). CDR3 nucleotide sequence: TGTGCCAGCAGCTTGACAGGCGAATACAATCAGCCCCAGCATTTT. Amino acids: CASSLTGEYNQPQHF.

The chain links TRBV7-8 to TRBJ1-2, with 9 bases matching TRBD1. V was pared by 1 base and J by 8 bases, with 8 bases of the junction left unmatched. Germline V gene data show CDR1 as SGHVS and CDR2 as FQNEAQ. This CDR3 has 15 amino acids. The chain's CDR3 is CASSLGTGVGEGYTF. Here the CDR3 DNA reads TGTGCCAGCAGCTTAGGGACAGGGGTAGGGGAGGGCTACACCTTC. The full variable domain, its missing parts supplied by reference TRBV7-8 and TRBJ1-2, is GAGVSQSPRYKVAKRGQDVALRCDPISGHVSLFWYQQALGQGPEFLTYFQNEAQLDKSGLPSDRFFAERPEGSVSTLKIQRTQQEDSAVYLCASSLGTGVGEGYTFGSGTRLTVV.

The V call is TRBV6-2 or TRBV6-3, the J call TRBJ1-5, with D perhaps TRBD1 (6 bases). Germline CDR1 is MNHEY and CDR2 is SVGEGT. The CDR3 has 13 residues. V lost 6 bases and J lost 6, with 12 bases in between. CDR3 sequence (DNA): TGTGCCAGCAGCGATAGGGGGACTCAGCCCCAGCATTTT. This gives the protein CASSDRGTQPQHF.

The chain combines TRBV6-2 or TRBV6-3 with TRBJ2-2; TRBD2 agrees at 12 bases. The CDR3 extends over 16 amino acids. Trimming took 5 bases from V and 6 from J; bases not matched to a gene: 7. The V gene's germline CDR1 is MNHEY and CDR2 SVGEGT. The CDR3 DNA sequence: TGTGCCAGCAGTATACCGGGACTAGCGGGTTCCGGGGAGCTGTTTTTT. Protein product: CASSIPGLAGSGELFF.

This clone was counted only a few times. This chain connects TRBV7-3 to TRBJ2-1; 11 positions match TRBD2. Germline V gene data show CDR1 as SGHTA and CDR2 as FQGTGA. V lost 0 bases to trimming and J lost 7 bases; unmatched junction nucleotides: 2. The CDR3 is made up of 15 amino acids. CDR3 nucleotide sequence: TGTGCCAGCAGCTTAACTAGCGGGGGGGCTAATGAGCAGTTCTTC. It specifies CASSLTSGGANEQFF.

The V and J genes are TRBV5-1 and TRBJ2-1, with 12 bases fitting TRBD2. The ends lost 3 bases at V and 4 bases at J; junction bases unmatched: 2. The germline CDR1 and CDR2 sequences are SGHRS and YFSETQ. The CDR3 loop spans 15 amino acids. For the CDR3, the DNA is TGCGCCAGCAGCTGGGGGACTAGCGGGTACAATGAGCAGTTCTTC. Translated, it gives CASSWGTSGYNEQFF.

This rearrangement joins TRBV6-6 to TRBJ2-2; 9 bases are a match to TRBD1. In germline, CDR1 is MNHNY, CDR2 SVGAGI (reference sequence). The CDR3 runs to 15 residues. With 6 bases clipped from V and 7 bases from J, the junction kept 9 bases outside the gene matches. The CDR3 sequence is CASSQTGGYGGELFF. The CDR3 nucleotides read TGTGCCAGCAGCCAAACAGGGGGCTATGGCGGGGAGCTGTTTTTT.

The chain joins TRBV5-1 to TRBJ2-3; D possibly corresponds to TRBD2 (7 bases). Trimming removed 6 bases from V and 6 bases from J, with 17 bases in between. Germline V gene data show CDR1 as SGHRS and CDR2 as YFSETQ. The CDR3 extends over 14 amino acids. CDR3 coding DNA: TGCGCCAGCACCGAGGGGGGGGCAAAGGATACGCAGTATTTT. Protein: CASTEGGAKDTQYF.

The chain uses TRBV9 and TRBJ2-1, with 10 bases identical to TRBD2. Trimming took 4 bases from V and 7 from J; bases not matched to a gene: 5. CDR1 and CDR2 from the germline V gene are SGDLS and YYNGEE. The CDR3 has 14 residues. The CDR3 loop is CASSPSGGENEQFF. The CDR3 region has the DNA TGTGCCAGCAGCCCGAGCGGGGGGGAGAATGAGCAGTTCTTC.

The CDR3 coding sequence is TGCGCCAGCAGCTCCGGGACTGAATACGAGCAGTACTTC. This translates into CASSSGTEYEQYF. The chain is built from TRBV5-1 and TRBJ2-7, with D possibly matching TRBD2 (6 bases). The V gene's germline CDR1 is SGHRS and CDR2 YFSETQ. The germline V and J ends were trimmed by 3 bases and 4 bases, with 11 bases remaining between them. This CDR3 is built from 13 residues.

CDR3 protein: CASSDYAGYGELFF. In DNA form, the CDR3 reads TGTGCCAGCAGTGACTACGCGGGCTACGGGGAGCTGTTTTTT. The chain joins TRBV6-4 to TRBJ2-2; D may be TRBD2 (5 bases). V lost 1 base, J lost 7 bases, and 10 bases lay in between. CDR1 is MRHNA, CDR2 SNTAGT, per germline. The CDR3 is 14 residues long.

The chain is built from TRBV28 and TRBJ1-4; no clear D gene. Germline CDR1 MDHEN, CDR2 SYDVKM. Trimming shortened V by 6 bases and J by 9 bases, and 11 bases separated the two germline ends. This CDR3 comprises 12 residues. The CDR3 loop reads CASSPSGKKLFF. CDR3 in DNA: TGTGCCAGCAGCCCAAGCGGGAAAAAACTGTTTTTT.

V is TRBV7-6 and J is TRBJ2-3; D may be TRBD1 (6 bases). CDR3 length: 17 residues. V gave up 7 bases and J gave up 0 bases, with 20 bases separating them. CDR1 and CDR2 from the germline V gene are SGHVS and FNYEAQ. Written as DNA, the CDR3 is TGTGCCAGCACGCCCCGAGCCGGGACAAGGAGCACAGATACGCAGTATTTT. Protein: CASTPRAGTRSTDTQYF.

The chain couples TRBV28 to TRBJ2-1, with D maybe TRBD1 (5 bases). Trimming removed 4 bases from V and 7 bases from J, with 8 bases in between. The CDR3 is 12 residues long. The germline gives CDR1 MDHEN, CDR2 SYDVKM. The chain's CDR3 is CASSSPGNEQFF. CDR3 DNA sequence: TGTGCCAGCAGTTCCCCAGGGAATGAGCAGTTCTTC.

The chain recombines TRBV6-2 or TRBV6-3 with TRBJ2-3; perhaps TRBD2 as D (6 bases). The V gene lost 5 bases and the J gene lost 0 bases, with 18 bases spanning the gap. Germline V gene lookup returns CDR1 MNHEY and CDR2 SVGEGT. The CDR3 is 17 amino acids. The CDR3 protein is CASSTRHTGVSTDTQYF. The CDR3 nucleotides read TGTGCCAGCAGTACCCGTCACACGGGGGTGAGCACAGATACGCAGTATTTT.

The genes are TRBV19 and TRBJ1-1; TRBD1 matches at 7 bases. Per the germline V gene, CDR1 is LNHDA and CDR2 is SQIVND (reference sequence). The CDR3 is 13 residues long. After removal of 5 bases from V and 6 bases from J, the junction contained 6 bases not matched to a gene. The CDR3: CASSHRGVAEAFF. The CDR3 bases are TGTGCCAGTAGTCACAGGGGAGTCGCTGAAGCTTTCTTT.

The rearrangement links TRBV11-2 to TRBJ1-2; D is unresolved. In germline, CDR1 is SGHAT, CDR2 FQNNGV. V gave up 5 bases and J gave up 0 bases, with 7 bases separating them. This CDR3 contains 13 residues. The chain's CDR3 is CASSPNSNYGYTF. For the CDR3, the DNA is TGTGCCAGCAGCCCGAACTCTAACTATGGCTACACCTTC. The complete variable domain, with remaining parts taken from reference TRBV11-2 and TRBJ1-2, reads EAGVAQSPRYKIIEKRQSVAFWCNPISGHATLYWYQQILGQGPKLLIQFQNNGVVDDSQLPKDRFSAERLKGVDSTLKIQPAKLEDSAVYLCASSPNSNYGYTFGSGTRLTVV.

This clone was detected only a few times. The chain links TRBV5-6 to TRBJ2-1; unclear D gene. Germline V gene sequence: CDR1 SGHDT, CDR2 YYEEEE. CDR3 length: 14 amino acids. Trimming removed 0 bases from V and 6 bases from J, with 10 bases in between. This CDR3 reads CASSLVDSRNEQFF. In DNA, the CDR3 is TGTGCCAGCAGCTTGGTCGATAGCCGCAATGAGCAGTTCTTC.

The V and J genes are TRBV5-1 and TRBJ2-5; 7 nucleotides match TRBD1. CDR1 SGHRS and CDR2 YFSETQ come from the germline V gene. The CDR3 is 14 residues long. V lost 4 bases, J lost 5 bases, and 8 bases stayed unmatched. The CDR3, as DNA: TGCGCCAGCAGCACCGGGACAGCTCAGGAGACCCAGTACTTC. Its translation is CASSTGTAQETQYF.

The rearrangement joins TRBV11-2 to TRBJ1-2; 7 bases line up with TRBD1. Per germline, CDR1 SGHAT and CDR2 FQNNGV. CDR3 size: 13 residues. V gave up 3 bases and J gave up 4 bases; unmatched junction bases: 2. This CDR3 is CASSFPGGYGYTF. CDR3 DNA: TGTGCCAGCAGCTTCCCAGGGGGCTATGGCTACACCTTC.